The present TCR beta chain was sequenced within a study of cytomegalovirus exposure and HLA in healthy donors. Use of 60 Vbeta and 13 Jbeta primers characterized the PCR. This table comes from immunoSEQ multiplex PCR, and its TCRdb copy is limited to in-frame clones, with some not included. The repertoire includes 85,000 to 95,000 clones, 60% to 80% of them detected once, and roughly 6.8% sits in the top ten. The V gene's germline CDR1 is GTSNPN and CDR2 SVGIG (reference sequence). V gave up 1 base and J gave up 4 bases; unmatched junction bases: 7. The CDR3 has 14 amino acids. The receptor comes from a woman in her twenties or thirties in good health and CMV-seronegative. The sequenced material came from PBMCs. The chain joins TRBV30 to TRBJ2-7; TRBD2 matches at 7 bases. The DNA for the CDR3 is TGTGCCTGGAGTGATGGCGTAGCGGGTTACGAGCAGTACTTC. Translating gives CAWSDGVAGYEQYF.